A single TCR beta chain is shown here with its context. What it binds is not known. Germline CDR1 is SQVTM and CDR2 is ANQGSEA. Trimming removed 1 base from V and 8 bases from J, with 20 bases in between. This CDR3 is built from 15 residues. The data derive from a study of cytomegalovirus exposure and HLA in healthy donors. Study details: An earlier analysis found some 100 million unique TCR beta sequences from about 190 million T cells.

Study-wide points: Altogether, around 160 TCR beta chains were recorded as cytomegalovirus-associated.

The study ran its PCR with 60 Vbeta and 13 Jbeta primers. The repertoire was sequenced with immunoSEQ multiplex PCR; TCRdb's copy has only in-frame clones and lacks some. The sample gives some 150,000 clones, approximately 79% of which show up once; around 6.6% is in the top ten. The receptor comes from a woman aged 50 to 65 in good health and CMV-seropositive. The V call is TRBV29-1, the J call TRBJ1-2, with D possibly TRBD1 on 6 matching bases. The specimen was PBMCs. The CDR3 DNA reads as TGCAGCGTTGAAGGCTGGGGGCAGGTAAGGGGGGGCTACACCTTC. Amino acids: CSVEGWGQVRGGYTF.